The source of this T cell receptor (beta chain) is a study of T-cell memory formation after mild COVID-19. General study points: There were some responding clones in pre-infection memory, which suggested that cross-reactive memory had joined. Among contracting clones, CD4+ were mainly CM/EM and CD8+ enriched in EMRA.

Germline-derived CDR1 and CDR2 are DFQATT and SNEGSKA (reference sequence). The CDR3 has 13 residues. Germline trimming cut 3 bases from V and 4 bases from J; bases unmatched to any gene: 4. It was 5'RACE with constant-segment primers that produced the TCR alpha and TCR beta cDNA libraries, which carried sample barcodes and UMIs. One entry per CDR3 protein results from TCRdb running MiXCR on the 5' RACE reads. The sample contains around 250,000 distinct CDR3 sequences, approximately 9% of which appear only once. This clonotype was found a few times. What it binds is unknown. Specimen: PBMCs or a T cell subset sorted from them (not recorded which). The TCR comes from a man aged 18 to 30 who had mild COVID-19 (a few samples of this study predate the infection). Cell type and time point are not known. The genes are TRBV20-1 and TRBJ2-5, with 8 bases that match TRBD1. CDR3 nucleotides: TGCAGTGCTAGGACAGGGGCTGGAGAGACCCAGTACTTC. Residues: CSARTGAGETQYF.